A selection of T cell receptor beta chains follows, all from one sample in a study of graft-versus-host responses after intestinal transplantation. Profiling relied on immunoSEQ multiplex PCR, and the TCRdb table lists in-frame clones only, not all of them. This sample has around 20,000 clones, with 30% to 40% found just once. The source material was alloreactive CD8+ T cells from a mixed lymphocyte reaction culture, sampled before intestinal transplant. Receptor source: a human patient who received an intestinal transplant. The CDR3 runs from the conserved cysteine through the conserved F or W. D genes are given only for firm matches. A row's size may be missing; if present it is once, few, many or a size class.

V gene	J gene	D gene	clone size	CDR3 protein	CDR3 DNA
TRBV4-1	TRBJ2-7	.	.	CASSHLQISSYEQYF	TGCGCCAGCAGCCACTTACAGATAAGCTCCTACGAGCAGTACTTC
TRBV27	TRBJ2-7	TRBD2	.	CASSLAGGPNEQYF	TGTGCCAGCAGTTTAGCGGGAGGGCCGAACGAGCAGTACTTC
TRBV2	TRBJ1-2	.	.	CANRQEYGYTF	TGTGCCAACCGACAGGAATATGGCTACACCTTC
TRBV6-5	TRBJ1-1	TRBD1	many	CASSMTGTGNTEAFF	TGTGCCAGCAGTATGACCGGGACAGGGAACACTGAAGCTTTCTTT
TRBV4-3	TRBJ2-7	TRBD2	.	CASSQASGYEQYF	TGCGCCAGCAGCCAAGCTAGCGGGTACGAGCAGTACTTC
TRBV25-1	TRBJ2-3	.	.	CASSDGWVKYF	TGTGCCAGCAGTGACGGGTGGGTGAAATATTTT
TRBV5-4	TRBJ1-2	.	.	CASSSRNEGNYGYTF	TGTGCCAGCAGCTCTCGGAATGAGGGAAACTATGGCTACACCTTC
TRBV6-1	TRBJ1-5	.	.	CASDNQPQHF	TGTGCCAGCGACAATCAGCCCCAGCATTTT
TRBV12-5	TRBJ1-1	.	few	CASGPGLYTEAFF	TGTGCTAGTGGGCCGGGCCTTTACACTGAAGCTTTCTTT
TRBV7-6	TRBJ2-7	.	.	CASSFGWGHEQYF	TGTGCCAGCAGCTTCGGATGGGGACACGAGCAGTACTTC
TRBV11-1	TRBJ1-5	.	.	CASSLEADQPQHF	TGTGCCAGCAGCTTAGAGGCCGATCAGCCCCAGCATTTT
TRBV4-1	TRBJ2-7	.	medium-sized	CASSQDWGYEQYF	TGCGCCAGCAGCCAAGATTGGGGCTACGAGCAGTACTTC
TRBV30	TRBJ1-1	.	medium-sized	CAWMREGLSEAFF	TGTGCCTGGATGAGGGAGGGACTTTCTGAAGCTTTCTTT
TRBV7-9	TRBJ2-5	TRBD2	few	CASSPQLAGVRETQYF	TGTGCCAGCAGCCCCCAACTAGCGGGAGTACGGGAGACCCAGTACTTC
TRBV7-6	TRBJ2-3	.	.	CASSSMGGTDTQYF	TGTGCCAGCAGCTCAATGGGGGGAACAGATACGCAGTATTTT
TRBV7-9	TRBJ2-7	.	medium-sized	CASRAANEQYF	TGTGCCAGCAGGGCCGCCAACGAGCAGTACTTC
TRBV5-5	TRBJ2-7	TRBD1	few	CASSVTGAGSSYEQYF	TGTGCCAGCAGCGTGACAGGGGCGGGGAGCTCCTACGAGCAGTACTTC
TRBV2	TRBJ1-2	.	.	CARDLQLTNYGYTF	TGTGCCAGAGATTTACAGCTTACTAACTATGGCTACACCTTC
TRBV6-5	TRBJ1-2	TRBD1	few	CASMSWDRMFGYTF	TGTGCCAGCATGTCGTGGGACAGGATGTTTGGCTACACCTTC
TRBV4-1	TRBJ1-2	.	.	CASSQEPAFYGYTF	TGCGCCAGCAGCCAAGAGCCAGCCTTCTATGGCTACACCTTC
TRBV6-1	TRBJ2-2	TRBD2	few	CASSGATFATVLAGGPGTGELFF	TGTGCCAGCAGTGGAGCGACTTTTGCGACAGTTCTAGCGGGAGGGCCCGGGACCGGGGAGCTGTTTTTT
TRBV4-1	TRBJ2-5	TRBD2	few	CASSQGAEVAGAQETQYF	TGCGCCAGCAGCCAAGGGGCTGAGGTAGCGGGGGCCCAAGAGACCCAGTACTTC
TRBV10-3	TRBJ1-2	TRBD1	.	CAISAPGQEVPGYTF	TGTGCCATCAGTGCACCGGGACAGGAGGTTCCGGGCTACACCTTC
TRBV6-6	TRBJ2-1	TRBD2	few	CASSSERGSDEQFF	TGTGCCAGCAGTTCCGAGCGGGGTAGCGATGAGCAGTTCTTC
TRBV7-3	TRBJ1-1	TRBD1	.	CASTKPRDRGFSTEAFF	TGTGCCAGCACCAAACCCCGGGACAGGGGTTTTAGCACTGAAGCTTTCTTT
TRBV7-9	TRBJ1-6	.	medium-sized	CASSDTWSSYNSPLHF	TGTGCCAGCAGCGATACTTGGAGCTCCTATAATTCACCCCTCCACTTT
TRBV27	TRBJ2-7	TRBD1	.	CASSFGQGPYEQYF	TGTGCCAGCAGTTTTGGACAGGGACCCTACGAGCAGTACTTC
TRBV7-9	TRBJ2-1	.	.	CASSLNSGNEQFF	TGTGCCAGCAGCCTTAACTCCGGGAATGAGCAGTTCTTC
TRBV6-6	TRBJ2-7	.	.	CASSPQGAGYEQYF	TGTGCCAGCAGTCCCCAGGGTGCGGGCTACGAGCAGTACTTC
TRBV6-1	TRBJ2-3	.	.	CASSLLRGTDTQYF	TGTGCCAGCAGCCTGTTGAGGGGCACAGATACGCAGTATTTT
TRBV7-2	TRBJ2-3	.	.	CASSLIGPPRRTDTQYF	TGTGCCAGCAGCTTAATAGGACCCCCCCGGCGGACAGATACGCAGTATTTT
TRBV6-5	TRBJ1-3	.	medium-sized	CASSHRVGGNTIYF	TGTGCCAGCAGTCACAGGGTTGGTGGAAACACCATATATTTT
TRBV4-1	TRBJ2-1	TRBD2	few	CASSQVGTSFALRYNEQFF	TGCGCCAGCAGCCAAGTGGGGACTAGTTTCGCACTCCGCTACAATGAGCAGTTCTTC
TRBV11-2	TRBJ2-7	.	.	CASSSTGTYEQYF	TGTGCCAGCAGCTCCACGGGGACCTACGAGCAGTACTTC
TRBV29-1	TRBJ2-7	.	.	CSAGGLDLTYEQYF	TGCAGCGCCGGAGGACTTGATTTAACCTACGAGCAGTACTTC
TRBV27	TRBJ1-4	TRBD1	few	CASSPLGQGANNEKLFF	TGTGCCAGCAGTCCGCTGGGACAGGGGGCTAATAATGAAAAACTGTTTTTT
TRBV14	TRBJ2-2	.	.	CASSPDSSSTGELFF	TGTGCCAGCAGCCCGGACAGTTCCAGCACCGGGGAGCTGTTTTTT
TRBV4-1	TRBJ1-5	.	.	CASSQVTARKRNQPQHF	TGCGCCAGCAGCCAAGTGACAGCGCGGAAACGGAATCAGCCCCAGCATTTT
TRBV4-2	TRBJ2-7	TRBD2	few	CASSQFGTSGSYEQYF	TGTGCCAGCAGCCAATTCGGGACTAGCGGGTCCTACGAGCAGTACTTC
TRBV4-1	TRBJ2-2	.	.	CASSQDHRNTGELFF	TGCGCCAGCAGCCAAGATCACAGGAACACCGGGGAGCTGTTTTTT
TRBV6-1	TRBJ2-7	.	few	CASSSLTGIYEQYF	TGTGCCAGCAGCAGCCTCACAGGGATCTACGAGCAGTACTTC
TRBV9	TRBJ2-1	.	.	CASSVGDSEVYEQFF	TGTGCCAGCAGCGTAGGCGACAGCGAAGTCTATGAGCAGTTCTTC
TRBV9	TRBJ2-2	.	few	CASSGLTGTYVGELFF	TGTGCCAGCAGCGGTCTGACGGGAACTTATGTCGGGGAGCTGTTTTTT
TRBV6-6	TRBJ2-3	TRBD2	.	CASSYLAGSTDTQYF	TGTGCCAGCAGTTATCTAGCGGGCAGCACAGATACGCAGTATTTT
TRBV28	TRBJ2-1	.	.	CASSSVAFLYNEQFF	TGTGCCAGCAGTTCCGTAGCGTTCTTATACAATGAGCAGTTCTTC
TRBV18	TRBJ2-7	.	once	CASSPREGFGSYEQYF	TGTGCCAGCTCACCACGCGAAGGCTTCGGTTCCTACGAGCAGTACTTC
TRBV5-5	TRBJ2-7	.	.	CASSQNRVSYEQYF	TGTGCCAGCAGCCAAAACAGGGTCTCCTACGAGCAGTACTTC
TRBV5-5	TRBJ1-2	.	few	CASSLPGGKPYTF	TGTGCCAGCAGCTTGCCCGGGGGGAAGCCCTACACCTTC
TRBV7-9	TRBJ2-7	.	.	CASHNGDSYEQYF	TGTGCCAGCCACAACGGGGACTCCTACGAGCAGTACTTC
TRBV2	TRBJ2-2	TRBD1	.	CARQGANTGELFF	TGTGCCAGACAGGGGGCAAACACCGGGGAGCTGTTTTTT
TRBV6-5	TRBJ2-1	.	.	CASRLGAEQFF	TGTGCCAGCAGGCTCGGGGCGGAGCAGTTCTTC
TRBV12-5	TRBJ2-1	TRBD1	medium-sized	CASARTGEDEQFF	TGTGCTAGTGCTCGGACAGGGGAGGATGAGCAGTTCTTC
TRBV7-3	TRBJ2-3	TRBD2	medium-sized	CASSLLAGGPDTQYF	TGTGCCAGCAGCTTACTAGCGGGGGGGCCAGATACGCAGTATTTT
TRBV7-9	TRBJ2-7	.	few	CASSLGFEGESYEQYF	TGTGCCAGCAGCTTAGGGTTTGAGGGGGAGTCTTACGAGCAGTACTTC
TRBV4-1	TRBJ2-1	.	.	CASSLDTNEQFF	TGCGCCAGCAGCCTCGACACGAATGAGCAGTTCTTC